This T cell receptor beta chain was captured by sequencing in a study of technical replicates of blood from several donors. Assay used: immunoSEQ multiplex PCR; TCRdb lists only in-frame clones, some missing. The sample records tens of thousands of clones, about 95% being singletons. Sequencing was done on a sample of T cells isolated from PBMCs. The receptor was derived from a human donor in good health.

The CDR3 DNA follows: TGCAGCGTTGAAGATCAGTCGACGAGGGCTTTCTTT. Translating gives CSVEDQSTRAFF. The chain has TRBV29-1 and TRBJ1-1; no firm D call. Germline V gene lookup returns CDR1 SQVTM and CDR2 ANQGSEA. V was shortened by 0 bases and J by 11 bases, with 13 bases between the two germline ends. CDR3 length: 12 residues. The variable domain in full, completed from reference TRBV29-1 and TRBJ1-1, reads SAVISQKPSRDICQRGTSLTIQCQVDSQVTMMFWYRQQPGQSLTLIATANQGSEATYESGFVIDKFPISRPNLTFSTLTVSNMSPEDSSIYLCSVEDQSTRAFFGQGTRLTVV.